Described below is a single T cell receptor beta chain sequence and its context. V was clipped by 6 bases and J by 0 bases, with 6 bases between them. Germline values: CDR1 LGHNA, CDR2 YNFKEQ. The CDR3 has 13 amino acids. Repertoires were generated with immunoSEQ multiplex PCR, while TCRdb's copy carries only in-frame clones and drops some. The top ten hold about 0.02% of the sample, which has some 400,000 clones, roughly 94% seen once. This specimen belongs to a study of shared T cell receptors in the human thymus. The sample comprised thymocytes. The sequence was collected from a human donor. The J gene is TRBJ2-4, the V gene TRBV4-2; perhaps TRBD1 as D (5 bases). CDR3 sequence reads: CASRGVAKNIQYF. The DNA for the CDR3 is TGTGCCAGCAGAGGGGTAGCCAAAAACATTCAGTACTTC.